This section outlines one T cell receptor beta chain sequence together with its context. Its antigen is not identified. Profiling relied on immunoSEQ multiplex PCR, and the TCRdb table lists in-frame clones only, not all of them. The repertoire holds about 55,000 clones, with more than 70% as singletons. The cohort excluded patients with autoimmune disease history or systemic immunosuppression. The sample belongs to a study of OX40 agonist ivuxolimab in advanced cancers. The overall study: Patients received ivuxolimab, an intravenous treatment, every 2 weeks at 0.01 to 10 mg/kg. Study-wide points: Expanded peripheral T cells had an undetermined antigen specificity. At 0.1 to 3.0 mg/kg, clonal expansion of CD4+ and CD8+ blood T cells had occurred by week 6.

The origin of this receptor is an adult with an advanced solid tumor such as melanoma, head and neck, liver or kidney cancer. This material consisted of CD4+ or CD8+ T cells sorted from blood, taken in a trial of the OX40 agonist ivuxolimab.

The CDR3 region has the DNA TGTGCCAGCAGCTTACATACGAACACTGAAGCTTTCTTT. This encodes CASSLHTNTEAFF. The gene calls are TRBV27 and TRBJ1-1, with D unclear. Trimming took off 6 bases at V and 1 base at J, with 9 bases between the two ends. Looked up from germline, CDR1 is MNHEY and CDR2 is SMNVEV (reference sequence). CDR3 length equals 13 residues.